This T cell receptor beta chain was captured by sequencing in a study of shared clonotypes between healthy human individuals. Findings of the study overall: Larger richness was generally estimated for naive than memory subsets. Clonotype sharing among donors was expected to depend on sequencing depth. Shared clonotypes across all four donors exceeded non-shared ones in generation probability.

With respect to this clone: Its antigen is undetermined.

Naive CD8 cells lacked CD45RO and underwent positive selection for CCR7, leaving out terminally differentiated effector memory CD45RA+ cells. Donors had no recently reported acute infections or vaccinations and were HIV-negative. CDR3 length: 14 residues. Germline values: CDR1 MNHEY, CDR2 SMNVEV (reference sequence). V lost 5 bases, J lost 3 bases, and 11 bases lay in between. Clones were sequenced by immunoSEQ multiplex PCR, and TCRdb holds only the in-frame ones, with some missing. The data show about 820,000 clones, about 91% seen once. Sequenced sample: naive CD8+ T cells sorted from blood. The receptor's source is a man aged 25-45 years in good health. The chain employs TRBV27 and TRBJ1-5, with D perhaps TRBD1 (6 bases). CDR3 sequence: CASSPWDINQPQHF. In DNA, the CDR3 is TGTGCCAGCAGTCCGTGGGACATCAATCAGCCCCAGCATTTT.